These 27 T cell receptor beta chains originate from one sample sequenced in a study of graft-versus-host responses after intestinal transplantation. Sequenced by immunoSEQ multiplex PCR; TCRdb stores in-frame clones only, minus some. The table has 23,000 or so clones, 40% seen once. The sample here was alloreactive CD4+ T cells from a mixed lymphocyte reaction culture, taken before intestinal transplant. The subset is: CFSE-low proliferating T cells sorted from approximately six-day pre-transplant mixed lymphocyte reaction (GvH or HvG direction). These receptors were taken from a human patient who received an intestinal transplant.

The rearrangement joins TRBV5-4 to TRBJ2-2; 10 bases map to TRBD1. CDR1 and CDR2 from the germline V gene are SGHNT and YYREEE (reference sequence). Trimming at V came to 4 bases and at J to 2 bases, leaving 2 bases not matched to a gene. The CDR3 sequence is 15 residues long. CDR3: CASSLTGGNTGELFF. The DNA of the CDR3 is TGTGCCAGCAGCCTGACAGGGGGCAACACCGGGGAGCTGTTTTTT.

This clone was found a few times. The chain carries TRBV5-8 and TRBJ2-7; weak D call: TRBD2 (7 bases). This CDR3 has 15 residues. Germline V gene data show CDR1 as SGHTS and CDR2 as YDEGEE. Trimming took 6 bases from V and 5 from J, leaving 21 bases between them. The CDR3 nucleotides are TGTGCCAGCATGGAGGTGCGGGGGCGAAGCCACGAGCAGTACTTC. It yields the protein CASMEVRGRSHEQYF.

This chain uses TRBV4-2 with TRBJ2-5; the D gene is possibly TRBD1 (6 bases). Trimming cost V 5 bases and J 1 base, with 11 bases left between them. Germline-derived CDR1 and CDR2 are LGHNA and YNFKEQ. The CDR3 runs 14 residues. CDR3 in amino acids: CASSFTGSQETQYF. For the CDR3, the DNA is TGTGCCAGCAGCTTCACAGGGTCCCAAGAGACCCAGTACTTC.

The chain carries TRBV7-6 and TRBJ2-7, with D possibly being TRBD1 (8 bases). The V end lost 3 bases, the J end lost 5 bases, and 17 bases lay between the germline ends. Germline CDR1 SGHVS, CDR2 FNYEAQ. This CDR3 is built from 15 residues. CDR3 coding DNA: TGTGCCAGCAGCTTCGTAACAGGGGGGGTCCACGAGCAGTACTTC. This gives the protein CASSFVTGGVHEQYF.

The V call is TRBV5-1, the J call TRBJ2-5; 12 bases fit TRBD2. Germline-derived CDR1 and CDR2 are SGHRS and YFSETQ. The trim removed 5 bases at V and 3 bases at J, leaving 2 bases unmatched. This CDR3 comprises 14 residues. The CDR3 is CASSRLAGEETQYF. The CDR3 coding sequence is TGCGCCAGCAGTCGACTAGCGGGAGAAGAGACCCAGTACTTC.

This clone qualifies as medium-sized. V usage is TRBV6-1 and J usage is TRBJ2-3, with 9 bases matching TRBD1. This CDR3 has 14 residues. Trimming cost V 4 bases and J 3 bases; bases outside gene matches: 2. The germline gives CDR1 MNHNS, CDR2 SASEGT. The CDR3, as DNA: TGTGCCAGCAGTGCCGGACAGGGGACAGATACGCAGTATTTT. It encodes CASSAGQGTDTQYF.

The chain joins TRBV6-5 to TRBJ1-2; TRBD1 matches at 7 bases. V gave up 6 bases and J gave up 2 bases; unmatched junction bases: 3. From germline, CDR1 is MNHEY and CDR2 SVGAGI. There are 13 residues in the CDR3. The chain's CDR3 is CASRKDRNYGYTF. CDR3 bases: TGTGCCAGCAGAAAGGACAGGAACTATGGCTACACCTTC.

The chain employs TRBV5-4 and TRBJ2-7, with TRBD1 as a possible D gene (5 bases). Germline V lookup: CDR1 SGHNT, CDR2 YYREEE (reference sequence). The germline V and J ends were trimmed by 2 bases and 2 bases, with 11 bases remaining between them. There are 14 residues in the CDR3. The CDR3 loop is CASSLSGSTYEQYF. The CDR3 DNA sequence: TGTGCCAGCAGCTTATCAGGGTCTACCTACGAGCAGTACTTC. The entire variable domain, with the rest obtained from reference TRBV5-4 and TRBJ2-7, is as follows: ETGVTQSPTHLIKTRGQQVTLRCSSQSGHNTVSWYQQALGQGPQFIFQYYREEENGRGNFPPRFSGLQFPNYSSELNVNALELDDSALYLCASSLSGSTYEQYFGPGTRLTVT.

In its sample, this clone was seen a few times. The chain employs TRBV4-2 and TRBJ2-6; D is ambiguous. The germline V gene has CDR1 LGHNA and CDR2 YNFKEQ. The CDR3 runs 19 residues. V was pared by 0 bases and J by 0 bases, with 15 bases between. Here the CDR3 reads CASSQDGPGIFSGANVLTF. CDR3 nucleotides: TGTGCCAGCAGCCAAGATGGGCCAGGTATATTCTCTGGGGCCAACGTCCTGACTTTC.

This rearrangement joins TRBV4-2 to TRBJ2-5; 13 nucleotides align to TRBD2. CDR1 is LGHNA, CDR2 YNFKEQ, per germline. With 4 bases clipped from V and 5 bases from J, the junction kept 13 bases outside the gene matches. This CDR3 spans 18 amino acids. CDR3 sequence (DNA): TGTGCCAGCAGCCTAGGACTAGCGGGAGTCTTGGGCTCGGAGACCCAGTACTTC. It specifies CASSLGLAGVLGSETQYF.

The rearrangement joins TRBV5-4 to TRBJ2-1, with 11 nucleotides matching TRBD2. V gave up 4 bases and J gave up 3 bases; unmatched junction bases: 3. In germline, CDR1 is SGHNT, CDR2 YYREEE (reference sequence). The length of the CDR3 is 15 residues. The CDR3, as DNA: TGTGCCAGCAGCCCAGGACTAGCGGGCTACAATGAGCAGTTCTTC. Its translation is CASSPGLAGYNEQFF.

This sequence joins TRBV25-1 and TRBJ2-1; 11 nucleotides agree with TRBD2. Germline V lookup: CDR1 MGHDK, CDR2 SYGVNS. This CDR3 is 16 amino acids long. Unmatched junction bases numbered 4, after V lost 4 bases and J lost 2 bases. As DNA, the CDR3 is TGTGCCAGCAGTGCGGGTAGCGGGGGGGCCTACAATGAGCAGTTCTTC. Protein: CASSAGSGGAYNEQFF.

This clone was found a few times. V is TRBV7-8 and J is TRBJ1-5; 8 nucleotides match TRBD1. The CDR3 runs 16 residues. V gave up 0 bases and J gave up 4 bases; unmatched junction bases: 5. Looked up from germline, CDR1 is SGHVS and CDR2 is FQNEAQ. CDR3 nucleotide sequence: TGTGCCAGCAGCTTAGCCACAGGGGGGTCAAATCAGCCCCAGCATTTT. Translating it yields CASSLATGGSNQPQHF.

J is TRBJ2-1 and V is TRBV5-1; 7 nucleotides line up with TRBD2. J gave up 7 bases and V 5 bases, and 15 bases lay outside the gene matches. The CDR3 covers 16 residues. CDR1 SGHRS and CDR2 YFSETQ come from the germline V gene. CDR3 nucleotides: TGCGCCAGCAGGCCAGCGGGGTCCTTAATGTTTAATGAGCAGTTCTTC. Translation: CASRPAGSLMFNEQFF.

The chain links TRBV6-6 to TRBJ2-1; D is undetermined. The CDR3 is 11 amino acids. Germline CDR1 reads MNHNY; CDR2 reads SVGAGI (reference sequence). V dropped 6 bases and J dropped 7 bases, with 7 bases sitting between them. The CDR3 sequence is CASREVNEQFF. DNA of the CDR3: TGTGCCAGCAGAGAGGTAAATGAGCAGTTCTTC.

In this sample, this clone turned up a few times. The V and J genes are TRBV6-6 and TRBJ1-2, with D possibly TRBD1 on 5 matching bases. The CDR3 is 13 residues long. V was clipped by 6 bases and J by 4 bases, with 12 bases between them. Germline-derived CDR1 and CDR2 are MNHNY and SVGAGI (reference sequence). The CDR3 DNA follows: TGTGCCAGCAGGGACACAGGATTCTATGGCTACACCTTC. This translates into CASRDTGFYGYTF.

V is TRBV4-2 and J is TRBJ2-7; D is perhaps TRBD1 (6 bases). V gave up 2 bases and J gave up 5 bases, with 16 bases separating them. Per the germline V gene, CDR1 is LGHNA and CDR2 is YNFKEQ. The CDR3 spans 15 residues. The CDR3 DNA follows: TGTGCCAGCAGCCAACCCTGGGGGCGCATAAACGAGCAGTACTTC. Translating it yields CASSQPWGRINEQYF.

The chain links TRBV6-5 to TRBJ2-1; weak D call: TRBD2 (5 bases). The CDR3 has 14 residues. Trimming took off 6 bases at V and 0 bases at J, with 9 bases between the two ends. Germline CDR1 reads MNHEY; CDR2 reads SVGAGI. In nucleotides, the CDR3 is TGTGCCAGCAGAAGCGGCAACTCCTACAATGAGCAGTTCTTC. Translation: CASRSGNSYNEQFF.

This clone was detected a few times. The rearrangement links TRBV5-1 to TRBJ1-2; maybe TRBD1 (6 bases). Germline lookup yields CDR1 SGHRS and CDR2 YFSETQ. This CDR3 is built from 15 residues. Trimming shortened V by 4 bases and J by 4 bases, and 17 bases separated the two germline ends. The CDR3 is CASSPSGGGGYGYTF. CDR3 DNA: TGCGCCAGCAGCCCATCTGGGGGGGGCGGCTATGGCTACACCTTC. The complete variable domain, with remaining parts taken from reference TRBV5-1 and TRBJ1-2, reads KAGVTQTPRYLIKTRGQQVTLSCSPISGHRSVSWYQQTPGQGLQFLFEYFSETQRNKGNFPGRFSGRQFSNSRSEMNVSTLELGDSALYLCASSPSGGGGYGYTFGSGTRLTVV.

This rearrangement joins TRBV5-6 to TRBJ2-7; 7 bases align to TRBD2. The CDR3 is 14 amino acids. Germline V gene data show CDR1 as SGHDT and CDR2 as YYEEEE. Trimming took 1 base from V and 4 from J; bases not matched to a gene: 5. CDR3 sequence: CASSLPSGLYEQYF. DNA for the CDR3: TGTGCCAGCAGCTTGCCTAGCGGATTATACGAGCAGTACTTC.

V is TRBV7-6 and J is TRBJ1-2; TRBD1 matches at 7 bases. Germline trimming cut 3 bases from V and 8 bases from J; bases unmatched to any gene: 12. This CDR3 contains 15 residues. Germline V CDR1 and CDR2: SGHVS, FNYEAQ. The CDR3: CASSFLGQDLRGYTF. The DNA of the CDR3 is TGTGCCAGCAGCTTCCTTGGACAGGACCTACGGGGCTACACCTTC.

The chain employs TRBV11-2 and TRBJ2-1; TRBD2 agrees at 14 bases. The V and J ends lost 6 bases and 5 bases, in that order; junction bases with no gene match: 9. The CDR3 has 17 amino acids. Germline-derived CDR1 and CDR2 are SGHAT and FQNNGV. The CDR3 loop is CASRQTSGRANHNEQFF. Written as DNA, the CDR3 is TGTGCCAGCAGACAGACTAGCGGGAGGGCCAACCACAATGAGCAGTTCTTC. The full variable domain, its missing parts supplied by reference TRBV11-2 and TRBJ2-1, is EAGVAQSPRYKIIEKRQSVAFWCNPISGHATLYWYQQILGQGPKLLIQFQNNGVVDDSQLPKDRFSAERLKGVDSTLKIQPAKLEDSAVYLCASRQTSGRANHNEQFFGPGTRLTVL.

Here the CDR3 DNA reads TGTGCCAGCAGCGCACAAACTAGCGGGTTTTACAATGAGCAGTTCTTC. This encodes CASSAQTSGFYNEQFF. The J gene is TRBJ2-1, the V gene TRBV5-4; 9 nucleotides match TRBD2. Trimming cost V 4 bases and J 4 bases; bases outside gene matches: 9. CDR3 length: 16 amino acids. CDR1 and CDR2 from the germline V gene are SGHNT and YYREEE (reference sequence).

CDR3 sequence: CASSYLLETYNEQFF. The CDR3, as DNA: TGTGCCAGCAGTTACTTACTGGAGACCTACAATGAGCAGTTCTTC. The J gene is TRBJ2-1, the V gene TRBV6-6; D gene uncertain. The CDR3 has 15 amino acids. Trimming left V 1 base short and J 2 bases short, with 9 bases between. The germline gives CDR1 MNHNY, CDR2 SVGAGI (reference sequence).

The chain is built from TRBV20-1 and TRBJ2-7; weak D call: TRBD1 (6 bases). Trimming pared 3 bases from V and 7 bases from J, leaving 10 bases between. Germline CDR1 reads DFQATT; CDR2 reads SNEGSKA (reference sequence). There are 11 residues in the CDR3. CDR3 DNA: TGCAGTGCTAGCCGGGACATTGAGCAGTACTTC. Translating it yields CSASRDIEQYF.

This clone was seen more than once but under ten times. The chain uses TRBV7-8 and TRBJ1-4; no clear D. V was trimmed by 1 base and J by 0 bases, leaving 9 bases between them. This CDR3 spans 16 amino acids. Germline CDR1 reads SGHVS; CDR2 reads FQNEAQ. CDR3 nucleotides: TGTGCCAGCAGCTTAGGCTACTTACCAACTAATGAAAAACTGTTTTTT. This gives the protein CASSLGYLPTNEKLFF.

This clone was counted a few times. The chain joins TRBV5-5 to TRBJ2-1; 11 bases map to TRBD2. Per germline, CDR1 SGHKS and CDR2 YYEKEE (reference sequence). V shed 5 bases and J 6 bases; nucleotides not matched to a gene: 13. The CDR3 has 17 amino acids. The CDR3 DNA sequence: TGTGCCAGCAGATATCGACCGGGACTAGCGGCACCCAATGAGCAGTTCTTC. Translating it yields CASRYRPGLAAPNEQFF.